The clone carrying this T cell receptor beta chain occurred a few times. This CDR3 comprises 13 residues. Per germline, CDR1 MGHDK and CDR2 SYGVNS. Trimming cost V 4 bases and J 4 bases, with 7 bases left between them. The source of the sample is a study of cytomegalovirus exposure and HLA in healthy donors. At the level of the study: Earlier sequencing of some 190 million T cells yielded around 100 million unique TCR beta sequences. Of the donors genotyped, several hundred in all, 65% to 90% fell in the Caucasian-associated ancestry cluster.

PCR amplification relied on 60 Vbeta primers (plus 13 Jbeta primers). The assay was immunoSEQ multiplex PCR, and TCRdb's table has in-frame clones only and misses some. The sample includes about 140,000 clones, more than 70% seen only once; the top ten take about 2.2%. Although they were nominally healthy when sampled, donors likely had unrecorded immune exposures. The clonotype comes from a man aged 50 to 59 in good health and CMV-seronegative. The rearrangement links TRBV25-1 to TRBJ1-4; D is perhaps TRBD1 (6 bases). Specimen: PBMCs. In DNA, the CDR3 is TGTGCCAGCAGTGGACAGGTTAATGAAAAACTGTTTTTT. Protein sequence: CASSGQVNEKLFF.